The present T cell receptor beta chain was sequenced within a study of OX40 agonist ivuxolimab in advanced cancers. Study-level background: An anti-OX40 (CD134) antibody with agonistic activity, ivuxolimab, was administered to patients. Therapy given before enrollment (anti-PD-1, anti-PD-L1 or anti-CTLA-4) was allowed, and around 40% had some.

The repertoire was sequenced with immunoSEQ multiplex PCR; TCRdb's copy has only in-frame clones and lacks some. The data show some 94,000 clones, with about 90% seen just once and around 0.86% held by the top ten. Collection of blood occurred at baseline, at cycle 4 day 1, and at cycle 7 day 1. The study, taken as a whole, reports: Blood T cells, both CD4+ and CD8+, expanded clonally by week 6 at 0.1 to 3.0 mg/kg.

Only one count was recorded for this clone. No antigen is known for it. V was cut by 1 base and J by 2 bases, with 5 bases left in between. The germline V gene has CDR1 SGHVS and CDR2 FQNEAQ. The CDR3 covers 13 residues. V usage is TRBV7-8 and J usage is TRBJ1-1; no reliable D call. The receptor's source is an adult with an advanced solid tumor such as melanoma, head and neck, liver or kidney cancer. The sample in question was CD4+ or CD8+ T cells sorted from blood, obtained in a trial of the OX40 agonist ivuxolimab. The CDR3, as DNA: TGTGCCAGCAGCTTAGTGGGAAACACTGAAGCTTTCTTT. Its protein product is CASSLVGNTEAFF.